This T cell receptor beta chain stems from a study of T cells in Graves' hyperthyroidism and ophthalmopathy. The CDR3 runs to 15 residues. Deletions cut 1 base from V and 8 bases from J, with 17 bases between. Germline loops: CDR1 MGHRA, CDR2 YSYEKL. TCR beta CDR3 regions were amplified from RNA. RT-PCR in the first round (using the HTBI primer set) targeted the TCR CDR3. TCRdb re-derived calls from the multiplex PCR reads in MiXCR, one entry per CDR3 protein. The sample gives around 600,000 distinct CDR3 sequences, approximately 15% of which show up once; about 7% is in the top ten. Worth noting for this clonotype: The antigen is not known.

General study results and limits: Model predictions of ophthalmopathy came a median roughly 6.4 months before onset.

The V call is TRBV4-1, the J call TRBJ1-2, with D uncertain. Sample: blood. This TCR derives from a young woman with Graves' hyperthyroidism. In nucleotides, the CDR3 is TGCGCCAGCAGCCAAGCCCAGGCCACCGACTTAGGCTACACCTTC. Protein product: CASSQAQATDLGYTF.